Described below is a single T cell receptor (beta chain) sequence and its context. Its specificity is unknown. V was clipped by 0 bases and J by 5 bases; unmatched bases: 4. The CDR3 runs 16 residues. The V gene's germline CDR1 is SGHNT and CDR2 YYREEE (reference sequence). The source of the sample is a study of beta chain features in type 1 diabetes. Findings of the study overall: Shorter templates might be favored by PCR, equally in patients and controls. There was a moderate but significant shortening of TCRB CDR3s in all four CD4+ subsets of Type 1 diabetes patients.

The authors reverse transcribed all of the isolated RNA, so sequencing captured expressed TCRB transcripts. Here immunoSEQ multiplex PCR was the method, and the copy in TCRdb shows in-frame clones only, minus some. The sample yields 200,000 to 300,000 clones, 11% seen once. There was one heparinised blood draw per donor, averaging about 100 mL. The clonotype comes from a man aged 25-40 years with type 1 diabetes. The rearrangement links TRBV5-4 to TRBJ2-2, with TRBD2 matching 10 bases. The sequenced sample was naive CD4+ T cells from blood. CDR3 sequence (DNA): TGTGCCAGCAGCTTGGGGGCTAGCGGGGGAACCGGGGAGCTGTTTTTT. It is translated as CASSLGASGGTGELFF. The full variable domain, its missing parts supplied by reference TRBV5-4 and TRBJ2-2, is ETGVTQSPTHLIKTRGQQVTLRCSSQSGHNTVSWYQQALGQGPQFIFQYYREEENGRGNFPPRFSGLQFPNYSSELNVNALELDDSALYLCASSLGASGGTGELFFGEGSRLTVL.